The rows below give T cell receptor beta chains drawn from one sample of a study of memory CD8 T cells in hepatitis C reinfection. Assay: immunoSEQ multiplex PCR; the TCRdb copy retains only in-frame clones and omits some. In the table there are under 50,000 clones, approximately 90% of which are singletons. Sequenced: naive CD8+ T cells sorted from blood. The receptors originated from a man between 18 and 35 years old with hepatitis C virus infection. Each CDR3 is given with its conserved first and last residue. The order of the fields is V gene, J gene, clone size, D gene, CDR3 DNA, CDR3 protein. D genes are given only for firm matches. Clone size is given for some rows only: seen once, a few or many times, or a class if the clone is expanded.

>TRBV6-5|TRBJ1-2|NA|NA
TGTGCCAGCACTTACGGCCAGGGCCCAAACTATGGCTACACCTTC
CASTYGQGPNYGYTF
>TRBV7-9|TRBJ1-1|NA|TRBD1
TGTGCCAGCAGCCCCCGAGGACAGGGTCTCACTGAAGCTTTCTTT
CASSPRGQGLTEAFF
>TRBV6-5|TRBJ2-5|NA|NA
TGTGCCAGCATGGACGGACGGGGTAGCGAGACCCAGTACTTC
CASMDGRGSETQYF
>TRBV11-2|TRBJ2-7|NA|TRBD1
TGTGCCAGCAGCTTAGCACAGGGGGCCTACGAGCAGTACTTC
CASSLAQGAYEQYF
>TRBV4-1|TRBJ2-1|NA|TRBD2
TGCGCCAGCAGCCAAGGTTGGGGGGGATCCTACAATGAGCAGTTCTTC
CASSQGWGGSYNEQFF
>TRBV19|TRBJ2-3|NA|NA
TGTGCCAGTAGCACAGGTTATCCTAGCACAGATACGCAGTATTTT
CASSTGYPSTDTQYF
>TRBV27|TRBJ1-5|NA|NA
TGTGCCAGCAGTCCTAGGGGAAGCAATCAGCCCCAGCATTTT
CASSPRGSNQPQHF
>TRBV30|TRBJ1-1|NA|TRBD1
TGTGCCTGCGATACCGGGACAGGGAGAATGAACACTGAAGCTTTCTTT
CACDTGTGRMNTEAFF
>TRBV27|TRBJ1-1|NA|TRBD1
TGTGCCAGCAGTTTATCAGGGGGCTTAAACACTGAAGCTTTCTTT
CASSLSGGLNTEAFF
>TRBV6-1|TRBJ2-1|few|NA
TGTGCCAGCAGTGTAGCACAGGTGGCTGAGCAGTTCTTC
CASSVAQVAEQFF
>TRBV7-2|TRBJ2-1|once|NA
TGTGCCAGCAGCTTAGCAGGACTTTCTAGCTCCTACAATGAGCAGTTCTTC
CASSLAGLSSSYNEQFF
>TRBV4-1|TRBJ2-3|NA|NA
TGCGCCAGCAGCCAAGATACCGCCCGGGCAGATACGCAGTATTTT
CASSQDTARADTQYF